Listed below are T cell receptor beta chains from one sample, sequenced in a study of PD-1 blockade in classical Hodgkin lymphoma. TCRdb's table, derived via immunoSEQ multiplex PCR, lists solely in-frame clones and lacks some. This table has about 16,000 clones, about 65% appearing once. The sequenced sample was peripheral blood mononuclear cells (PBMCs), obtained before the fourth cycle of nivolumab. These receptors all stem from a human donor with classical Hodgkin lymphoma. CDR3s include the opening cysteine and the closing phenylalanine or tryptophan. Each record gives: J gene, D gene, V gene, clone size, CDR3 protein, CDR3 DNA. A D gene is named only where the DNA matches it firmly. A clone size is listed for some rows: how often the clone was seen (once, few, many), or a class if it is expanded.

TRBJ1-3 TRBD1 TRBV9 . CASSERQGLAGNTIYF TGTGCCAGCAGCGAACGACAGGGGTTAGCTGGAAACACCATATATTTT
TRBJ2-3 TRBD2 TRBV6-6 . CASSYLAGTDTQYF TGTGCCAGCAGTTACTTAGCGGGAACGGATACGCAGTATTTT
TRBJ2-2 TRBD2 TRBV5-5 . CASSLGPSGTNTGELFF TGTGCCAGCAGCTTGGGTCCTAGCGGGACGAACACCGGGGAGCTGTTTTTT
TRBJ2-7 . TRBV7-9 medium-sized CASSLVRDEQYF TGTGCCAGCAGCTTAGTGCGTGACGAGCAGTACTTC
TRBJ2-7 . TRBV5-6 . CASSRARTAYNSEQYF TGTGCCAGCAGCCGGGCCAGGACAGCGTATAACAGCGAGCAGTACTTC
TRBJ1-4 TRBD1 TRBV7-9 . CASSRTGVNEKLFF TGTGCCAGCAGCCGGACAGGGGTTAACGAAAAACTGTTTTTT
TRBJ2-5 . TRBV15 . CATSRDIQETQYF TGTGCCACCAGCAGAGACATCCAAGAGACCCAGTACTTC
TRBJ2-1 . TRBV10-3 . CAAQGLYNEQFF TGTGCGGCCCAGGGGCTTTACAATGAGCAGTTCTTC
TRBJ2-7 TRBD2 TRBV5-4 . CASRQAGGGYEQYF TGTGCCAGCAGGCAAGCGGGAGGCGGCTACGAGCAGTACTTC
TRBJ2-1 . TRBV27 . CASSPGTASYNEQFF TGTGCCAGCAGTCCCGGGACGGCCTCCTACAATGAGCAGTTCTTC
TRBJ1-5 . TRBV30 . CAWSVLRASNQPQHF TGTGCCTGGAGTGTACTACGGGCTAGCAATCAGCCCCAGCATTTT
TRBJ1-6 TRBD1 TRBV5-1 once CASSLGTGDRDSPLHF TGCGCCAGCAGCTTGGGCACGGGGGACAGGGACTCACCCCTCCACTTT
TRBJ2-7 . TRBV5-4 . CASSLDGAVHEQYF TGTGCCAGCAGCTTGGATGGCGCAGTGCACGAGCAGTACTTC
TRBJ2-1 . TRBV27 . CASSLSLAGNEQFF TGTGCCAGCAGTTTATCTCTAGCAGGCAATGAGCAGTTCTTC
TRBJ1-2 . TRBV25-1 . CASSDARGRWGGYTF TGTGCCAGCAGTGACGCTCGGGGGCGGTGGGGTGGCTACACCTTC
TRBJ2-7 TRBD2 TRBV5-5 . CASRPQLAGGFHEQYF TGTGCCAGCAGACCACAACTAGCGGGAGGGTTCCACGAGCAGTACTTC
TRBJ2-7 . TRBV11-2 . CASSSTSYTPGGAYEQYF TGTGCCAGCAGCTCCACTTCATACACCCCCGGGGGAGCCTACGAGCAGTACTTC
TRBJ1-1 . TRBV5-1 . CASSLRAGENTEAFF TGCGCCAGCAGCTTGCGGGCGGGGGAGAACACTGAAGCTTTCTTT
TRBJ2-5 . TRBV10-3 . CAISQETQETQYF TGTGCCATCAGCCAGGAAACCCAAGAGACCCAGTACTTC
TRBJ2-5 TRBD1 TRBV18 . CASSPPKTGFGETQYF TGTGCCAGCTCACCTCCAAAGACAGGGTTCGGGGAGACCCAGTACTTC
TRBJ1-1 TRBD1 TRBV5-1 . CASSLTGLPEAFF TGCGCCAGCAGCCTGACAGGGCTCCCTGAAGCTTTCTTT
TRBJ2-7 TRBD1 TRBV7-9 . CASSLGTGPYEQYF TGTGCCAGCAGCTTGGGGACAGGGCCCTACGAGCAGTACTTC
TRBJ2-7 TRBD1 TRBV7-6 . CASSPWTGYEQYF TGTGCCAGCAGCCCGTGGACAGGGTACGAGCAGTACTTC
TRBJ2-5 . TRBV18 . CASSPTHGAEETQYF TGTGCCAGCTCACCGACCCATGGGGCCGAAGAGACCCAGTACTTC
TRBJ2-1 TRBD2 TRBV7-6 . CASSLAARTGLAGTASYNEQFF TGTGCCAGCAGCTTAGCGGCCAGAACGGGACTAGCGGGGACCGCATCCTACAATGAGCAGTTCTTC
TRBJ2-3 TRBD2 TRBV5-1 . CASSLGPGTSVPSPTDTQYF TGCGCCAGCAGCTTGGGGCCTGGAACTAGCGTCCCCTCTCCCACAGATACGCAGTATTTT
TRBJ1-5 . TRBV4-1 once CASSQGRGGSQPQHF TGCGCCAGCAGCCAAGGAAGGGGGGGAAGTCAGCCCCAGCATTTT
TRBJ2-7 . TRBV28 . CASSLSPDTPSYEQYF TGTGCCAGCAGTTTATCACCGGACACCCCCTCCTACGAGCAGTACTTC
TRBJ2-7 TRBD1 TRBV9 . CASSPAGGTGSYEQYF TGTGCCAGCAGCCCTGCCGGAGGGACAGGATCCTACGAGCAGTACTTC
TRBJ2-5 . TRBV11-2 once CASSLHPGKGLETQYF TGTGCCAGCAGCTTACATCCAGGGAAAGGGTTAGAGACCCAGTACTTC
TRBJ2-1 TRBD2 TRBV5-1 . CASSFIAGDYNEQFF TGCGCCAGCAGTTTTATAGCGGGAGATTACAATGAGCAGTTCTTC
TRBJ2-6 . TRBV29-1 . CSVEDPRQARSGANVLTF TGCAGCGTTGAAGATCCCCGGCAGGCCCGCTCTGGGGCCAACGTCCTGACTTTC
TRBJ2-7 . TRBV4-1 . CASSQERGGYEQYF TGCGCCAGCAGCCAAGAAAGAGGAGGCTACGAGCAGTACTTC
TRBJ2-7 . TRBV7-6 . CASSPRNGVSYEQYF TGTGCCAGCAGCCCCCGTAACGGGGTATCCTACGAGCAGTACTTC
TRBJ2-1 TRBD1 TRBV5-4 . CASSSDRESYNEQFF TGTGCCAGCAGCTCGGACAGGGAATCCTACAATGAGCAGTTCTTC
TRBJ2-7 . TRBV7-2 medium-sized CASSTMGNHEQYF TGTGCCAGCAGCACAATGGGGAACCACGAGCAGTACTTC
TRBJ1-1 . TRBV18 . CASSPVRGEEAFF TGTGCCAGCTCACCAGTAAGGGGGGAGGAAGCTTTCTTT
TRBJ1-5 . TRBV27 . CASSFGAGNQPQHF TGTGCCAGCAGTTTTGGAGCGGGCAATCAGCCCCAGCATTTT
TRBJ2-5 TRBD1 TRBV19 . CASRDRGRGETQYF TGTGCCAGTCGGGACAGGGGTCGGGGCGAGACCCAGTACTTC
TRBJ2-3 . TRBV10-3 . CAISELRGPDTQYF TGTGCCATCAGTGAGTTAAGGGGCCCAGATACGCAGTATTTT
TRBJ2-1 TRBD2 TRBV9 . CASSAGTSSYNEQFF TGTGCCAGCAGCGCAGGGACTAGCTCCTACAATGAGCAGTTCTTC
TRBJ1-1 . TRBV5-4 . CASSLGGNTEAFF TGTGCCAGCAGCTTGGGCGGGAACACTGAAGCTTTCTTT
TRBJ2-7 TRBD1 TRBV5-4 once CASSPTGVSYEQYF TGTGCCAGCAGCCCGACAGGGGTTTCCTACGAGCAGTACTTC
TRBJ2-2 . TRBV19 few CASSIQATGELFF TGTGCCAGTAGTATACAGGCCACCGGGGAGCTGTTTTTT
TRBJ2-7 TRBD2 TRBV6-1 . CASSELGLADYEQYF TGTGCCAGCAGTGAACTAGGCCTAGCGGACTACGAGCAGTACTTC
TRBJ2-7 TRBD2 TRBV6-1 . CASSGMGLDSYEQYF TGTGCCAGCAGTGGTATGGGACTAGACTCCTACGAGCAGTACTTC
TRBJ2-7 . TRBV6-1 few CAARLDQSSYEQYF TGTGCCGCTCGACTAGACCAGAGCTCCTACGAGCAGTACTTC
TRBJ1-4 TRBD1 TRBV5-6 once CASMYLRDSTNEKLFF TGTGCCAGCATGTACCTCCGGGACAGCACTAATGAAAAACTGTTTTTT
TRBJ2-5 . TRBV5-1 . CASGDLQETQYF TGCGCCAGCGGGGACTTACAAGAGACCCAGTACTTC
TRBJ2-2 . TRBV6-4 . CASSDSTSTGELFF TGTGCCAGCAGTGACTCGACTAGCACCGGGGAGCTGTTTTTT